Presented here are 26 T cell receptor beta chains from one specimen sequenced in a study of blood T cells in healthy people across ages. Primers used in a second PCR of roughly 6 to 11 cycles were a sample-barcoded 5' primer and a J-beta primer mix. TCRdb re-derived calls from the 5' RACE reads in MiXCR, one entry per CDR3 protein. The data hold approximately 1.5 million distinct CDR3 sequences, with around 35% observed a single time. Source material: blood. The receptor source for this set is a woman in her twenties or thirties in good health.

V gene TRBV2 combines with J gene TRBJ1-1, with D perhaps TRBD1 (5 bases). This CDR3 region has 15 residues. V dropped 3 bases and J dropped 6 bases, with 17 bases sitting between them. From germline, CDR1 is SNHLY and CDR2 FYNNEI. DNA for the CDR3: TGTGCCAGCAGTGACGAATTCCCAGGGAGGTCTGAAGCTTTCTTT. It translates to CASSDEFPGRSEAFF.

The V call is TRBV30, the J call TRBJ1-2; unclear D gene. V was cut by 0 bases and J by 0 bases, with 8 bases left in between. Germline values: CDR1 GTSNPN, CDR2 SVGIG (reference sequence). This CDR3 has 14 residues. The CDR3 region has the DNA TGTGCCTGGAGTGTCCAGCTATCTAACTATGGCTACACCTTC. Encoded protein: CAWSVQLSNYGYTF.

This clonotype was recorded at least ten times. The genes are TRBV27 and TRBJ2-7; TRBD2 aligns across 8 bases. The CDR3 has 14 amino acids. The germline V gene encodes CDR1 MNHEY and CDR2 SMNVEV (reference sequence). V trimming: 3 bases; J trimming: 3 bases; junction bases outside the gene matches: 4. In DNA, the CDR3 is TGTGCCAGCAGTTTGGCCGGGGGGGACTACGAGCAGTACTTC. Its protein is CASSLAGGDYEQYF.

This clonotype was found a few times. This chain links TRBV20-1 with TRBJ2-5; 10 nucleotides align to TRBD2. The CDR3 has 14 amino acids. Per germline, CDR1 DFQATT and CDR2 SNEGSKA (reference sequence). Trimming took 1 base from V and 3 from J; bases not matched to a gene: 2. CDR3: CSARGTSGKETQYF. The CDR3 coding sequence is TGCAGTGCTAGAGGGACTAGCGGTAAAGAGACCCAGTACTTC.

This clonotype was observed a few times. The chain couples TRBV7-2 to TRBJ2-3, with D possibly matching TRBD2 (6 bases). Trimming took off 6 bases at V and 5 bases at J, with 12 bases between the two ends. The CDR3 extends over 13 amino acids. Germline-derived CDR1 and CDR2 are SGHTA and FQGNSA. The chain's CDR3 is CASRRGIEDTQYF. Written as DNA, the CDR3 is TGTGCCAGCAGGCGCGGGATAGAAGATACGCAGTATTTT.

A note on this clonotype: An end of the junction does not agree with germline; a read error may underlie this. V gene TRBV9 combines with J gene TRBJ2-3; D gene ambiguous. Germline V CDR1 and CDR2: SGDLS, YYNGEE. There are 15 residues in the CDR3. The CDR3 coding sequence is TGTGCCACCAGCGAATCAGGCGGAAACACAGATACGCAGTATTTT. The encoded protein is CATSESGGNTDTQYF.

This clonotype was seen a handful of times. V and J are TRBV18 and TRBJ2-7, with TRBD1 matching 9 bases. V lost 0 bases and J lost 7; bases outside the gene matches: 10. The V gene's germline CDR1 is KGHSH and CDR2 LQKENI. The CDR3 consists of 16 residues. CDR3 residues: CASSPPIQGALGEQYF. In DNA form, the CDR3 reads TGTGCCAGCTCACCACCTATACAGGGGGCGCTTGGGGAGCAGTACTTC.

This chain links TRBV20-1 with TRBJ1-3; D possibly corresponds to TRBD1 (5 bases). Per germline, CDR1 DFQATT and CDR2 SNEGSKA (reference sequence). With 2 bases removed from V and 4 bases from J, the gap between germline ends came to 12 bases. CDR3 size: 14 residues. CDR3 in amino acids: CSARFQGGGNTIYF. The CDR3 DNA follows: TGCAGTGCTAGATTTCAGGGTGGAGGAAACACCATATATTTT.

This chain uses TRBV28 with TRBJ2-1; 8 bases fit TRBD2. The trim removed 5 bases at V and 7 bases at J, leaving 10 bases unmatched. In germline, CDR1 is MDHEN, CDR2 SYDVKM. The CDR3 covers 15 residues. CDR3 residues: CASSPQFGRGNEQFF. CDR3 bases: TGTGCCAGCAGTCCCCAGTTCGGGAGGGGTAATGAGCAGTTCTTC.

This clonotype was seen more than once but under ten times. This chain connects TRBV12-3 or TRBV12-4 to TRBJ1-5, with D uncertain. V was pared by 3 bases and J by 10 bases, with 22 bases between. The CDR3 is 16 residues long. CDR3 sequence (DNA): TGTGCCAGCAGTTTGTCCCGTGGGTCAGGTTTACCCCCCCAGCATTTT. Protein sequence: CASSLSRGSGLPPQHF.

This clonotype was counted between two and nine times. The CDR3 nucleotides are TGCAGTGCTACGGGACTAGCGGGGATCAGCACAGATACGCAGTATTTT. Translated, it gives CSATGLAGISTDTQYF. This rearrangement joins TRBV20-1 to TRBJ2-3, with TRBD2 matching over 13 bases. Looked up from germline, CDR1 is DFQATT and CDR2 is SNEGSKA (reference sequence). CDR3 length equals 16 residues. J lost 0 bases, V lost 4 bases, and 4 bases had no gene match.

Worth noting for this clonotype: This could be a read error, since a much larger clone is one nucleotide away. The chain is built from TRBV11-2 and TRBJ2-7; TRBD1 is a possible D gene (5 bases). CDR3 length equals 15 residues. In germline, CDR1 is SGHAT, CDR2 FQNNGV. The V and J ends lost 7 bases and 0 bases respectively, with 16 bases between them. CDR3 protein: CASNLGPSNSYEQYF. CDR3 coding DNA: TGTGCCAGCAACCTGGGGCCTTCGAACTCCTACGAGCAGTACTTC.

The CDR3 coding sequence is TGCAGTGTGTACAGGATGGGCCAAGAGACCCAGTACTTC. Translating it yields CSVYRMGQETQYF. The V gene is TRBV20-1, the J gene TRBJ2-5; TRBD1 is a possible D gene (5 bases). Germline CDR1 reads DFQATT; CDR2 reads SNEGSKA (reference sequence). The CDR3 length is 13 residues. V was pared by 7 bases and J by 1 base, with 13 bases between.

This clonotype has a handful of counts. J is TRBJ2-7 and V is TRBV6-5; weak D call: TRBD2 (7 bases). CDR3 length equals 15 residues. CDR1 MNHEY and CDR2 SVGAGI come from the germline V gene. Trimming pared 1 base from V and 1 base from J, leaving 11 bases between. The chain's CDR3 is CASSYYEGGSYEQYF. CDR3 DNA sequence: TGTGCCAGCAGTTACTACGAGGGGGGGTCCTACGAGCAGTACTTC.

This clonotype has a handful of counts. V gene TRBV27 combines with J gene TRBJ2-1; a weak D match, TRBD2 (6 bases). Trimming cost V 7 bases and J 2 bases, with 9 bases left between them. Per germline, CDR1 MNHEY and CDR2 SMNVEV (reference sequence). The CDR3 is 13 residues long. The CDR3 region is CASKTGAYNEQFF. The CDR3 nucleotides are TGTGCCAGCAAGACGGGAGCCTACAATGAGCAGTTCTTC.

This clonotype was observed a handful of times. The chain links TRBV4-1 to TRBJ2-1; D not certain. Trimming removed 1 base at V and 8 bases at J, with 6 bases between. Germline V CDR1 and CDR2: MGHRA, YSYEKL. The CDR3 has 12 amino acids. The CDR3 bases are TGCGCCAGCAGCCAAGGGTCAGATGAGCAGTTCTTC. Its protein product is CASSQGSDEQFF.

This clonotype has only a few counts. The CDR3 bases are TGTGCCAGCAGCGACCAGACAGGGGCCGAGCAGTACTTC. Protein product: CASSDQTGAEQYF. The rearrangement joins TRBV7-3 to TRBJ2-7; 8 bases map to TRBD1. The J segment lost 6 bases and the V segment lost 5 bases, leaving 6 bases of the junction unmatched. This CDR3 comprises 13 residues. Per germline, CDR1 SGHTA and CDR2 FQGTGA.

V is TRBV6-5 and J is TRBJ1-2; TRBD1 is a possible D gene (5 bases). The CDR3 covers 12 residues. Trimming pared 5 bases from V and 4 bases from J, leaving 8 bases between. Germline values: CDR1 MNHEY, CDR2 SVGAGI. The CDR3 DNA is TGTGCCAGCAGTGGAGGGGTCTATGGCTACACCTTC. As protein: CASSGGVYGYTF.

The V gene is TRBV7-6, the J gene TRBJ2-3, with D possibly TRBD1 on 5 matching bases. The germline CDR1 and CDR2 sequences are SGHVS and FNYEAQ. Between the trimmed V and J ends, which lost 2 bases and 3 bases, there was a span of 12 bases. The length of the CDR3 is 15 residues. The CDR3 protein is CASSLNVGQTDTQYF. The CDR3 coding sequence is TGTGCCAGCAGCTTAAACGTGGGGCAGACAGATACGCAGTATTTT. The whole variable domain, filled in from reference TRBV7-6 and TRBJ2-3, reads GAGVSQSPRYKVTKRGQDVALRCDPISGHVSLYWYRQALGQGPEFLTYFNYEAQQDKSGLPNDRFSAERPEGSISTLTIQRTEQRDSAMYRCASSLNVGQTDTQYFGPGTRLTVL.

Remarks on this clonotype: This may stem from a read error, because a much larger clone lies one nucleotide away. As DNA, the CDR3 is TGCAGCGTCGGGGGGACCGCGACCTACGAGCAGTACTTC. This translates into CSVGGTATYEQYF. This chain joins TRBV29-1 and TRBJ2-7; 7 bases match TRBD2. After removal of 6 bases from V and 2 bases from J, the junction contained 7 bases not matched to a gene. Germline V gene lookup returns CDR1 SQVTM and CDR2 ANQGSEA. The CDR3 extends over 13 amino acids.

This clonotype came up a few times. The CDR3 sequence is CSSLAENTDTQYF. The CDR3 nucleotides are TGCAGCAGTCTAGCAGAGAACACAGATACGCAGTATTTT. The chain links TRBV29-1 to TRBJ2-3; possible D gene TRBD2, 5 bases. CDR1 and CDR2 (germline): SQVTM, ANQGSEA. This CDR3 comprises 13 residues. V lost 8 bases to trimming and J lost 2 bases, with 14 bases between them.

The rearrangement uses TRBV5-1 and TRBJ2-3; D perhaps matches TRBD1 (6 bases). This CDR3 region has 15 residues. Trimming took off 6 bases at V and 1 base at J, with 15 bases between the two ends. CDR1 and CDR2 from the germline V gene are SGHRS and YFSETQ. The CDR3 region has the DNA TGCGCCAGCACGACCTCAGGGGCCGGCACAGATACGCAGTATTTT. Translation: CASTTSGAGTDTQYF.

This clonotype occurred a few times. This chain connects TRBV6-6 to TRBJ2-3; tentatively, D is TRBD2 (6 bases). Between the trimmed V and J ends, which lost 2 bases and 4 bases, there was a span of 10 bases. The CDR3 covers 14 residues. Germline V gene data show CDR1 as MNHNY and CDR2 as SVGAGI (reference sequence). DNA for the CDR3: TGTGCCAGCAGTTACGCGGGGCGGTCAGATACGCAGTATTTT. Translation: CASSYAGRSDTQYF.

The chain couples TRBV20-1 to TRBJ2-6; D is possibly TRBD1 or TRBD2 (5 bases each). The CDR3 loop spans 16 amino acids. V gave up 3 bases and J gave up 1 base, with 13 bases separating them. From germline, CDR1 is DFQATT and CDR2 SNEGSKA (reference sequence). The CDR3 DNA reads as TGCAGTGCTAGGAGGGAAGGGGCATCTGGGGCCAACGTCCTGACTTTC. Its protein is CSARREGASGANVLTF.

The rearrangement links TRBV4-2 to TRBJ2-1; D assignment may be TRBD1 or TRBD2 (6 bases each). V was pared by 0 bases and J by 4 bases, with 22 bases between. This CDR3 has 19 residues. The germline V gene has CDR1 LGHNA and CDR2 YNFKEQ. The CDR3 here is CASSQEGAAGGEQYNEQFF. The DNA for the CDR3 is TGTGCCAGCAGCCAAGAGGGGGCCGCTGGCGGGGAGCAGTACAATGAGCAGTTCTTC.

This clonotype was seen more than once but under ten times. The chain carries TRBV20-1 and TRBJ2-7; 11 nucleotides line up with TRBD2. The CDR3 length is 17 residues. Germline V gives CDR1 DFQATT, CDR2 SNEGSKA (reference sequence). Trimming took 0 bases from V and 2 from J; bases not matched to a gene: 9. This CDR3 is CSARDGFTSGSPYEQYF. The CDR3 bases are TGCAGTGCTAGAGATGGTTTTACTAGCGGGAGTCCCTACGAGCAGTACTTC.